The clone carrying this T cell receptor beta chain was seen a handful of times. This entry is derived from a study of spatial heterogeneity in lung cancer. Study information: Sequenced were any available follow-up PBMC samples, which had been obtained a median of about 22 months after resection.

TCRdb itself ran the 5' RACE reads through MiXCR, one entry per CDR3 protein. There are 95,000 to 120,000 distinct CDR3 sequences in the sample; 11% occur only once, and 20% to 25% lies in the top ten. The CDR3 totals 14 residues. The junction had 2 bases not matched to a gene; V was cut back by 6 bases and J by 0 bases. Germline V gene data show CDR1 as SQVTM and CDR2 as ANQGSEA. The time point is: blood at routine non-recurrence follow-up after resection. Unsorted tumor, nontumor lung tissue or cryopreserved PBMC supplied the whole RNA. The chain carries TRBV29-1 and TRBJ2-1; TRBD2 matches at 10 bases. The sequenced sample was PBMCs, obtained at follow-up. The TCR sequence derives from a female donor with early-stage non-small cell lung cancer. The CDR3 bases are TGCAGCGTAGCTAGCGGGAGCTCCTACAATGAGCAGTTCTTC. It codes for CSVASGSSYNEQFF.